Presented here are 29 T cell receptor beta chains from one specimen sequenced in a study of vaccination effects on CD4 cells after COVID-19. Their antigens remain unidentified. Prior to sequencing, the ViraFEST assay stimulated PBMC with viral peptide pools, which expanded the antigen-specific CD4+ T cells. On day 10 of culture, CD4+ T cells were separated out. Either the BNT162b2 or mRNA-1273 vaccine was given to participants in two doses. Data came from immunoSEQ multiplex PCR; TCRdb stores just in-frame clones and leaves some out. The sample carries 20,000 to 30,000 clones, more than 60% recorded once. Sequencing used CD4+ T cells from PBMCs cultured with SARS-CoV-2 spike peptides, obtained after COVID-19 vaccination. Source of these receptors: a human donor who received a COVID-19 vaccine.

The chain links TRBV2 to TRBJ1-2; 7 bases align to TRBD1. Germline CDR1 is SNHLY and CDR2 is FYNNEI. CDR3 length equals 14 residues. The junction had 9 bases not matched to a gene; V was cut back by 7 bases and J by 4 bases. CDR3 nucleotides: TGTGCCAGCAAGGGACAGCTGGGGGGCTATGGCTACACCTTC. Translating gives CASKGQLGGYGYTF.

The chain carries TRBV4-1 and TRBJ1-2; D unclear. Germline loops: CDR1 MGHRA, CDR2 YSYEKL. The CDR3 has 15 residues. V dropped 1 base and J dropped 5 bases, with 14 bases sitting between them. The CDR3 DNA reads TGCGCCAGCAGCCAAGTACCTGGGTCGAATTATGGCTACACCTTC. Protein product: CASSQVPGSNYGYTF.

The CDR3 loop is CASSLDFGAAPYNEQFF. The CDR3, as DNA: TGTGCCAGCAGCTTAGATTTCGGAGCGGCACCTTACAATGAGCAGTTCTTC. The chain employs TRBV7-8 and TRBJ2-1, with a possible D match to TRBD2 (5 bases). Per the germline V gene, CDR1 is SGHVS and CDR2 is FQNEAQ. The CDR3 runs to 17 residues. V lost 1 base to trimming and J lost 4 bases, with 17 bases between them.

This clone occurred once. V and J are TRBV6-2 or TRBV6-3 and TRBJ1-5; tentatively, D is TRBD1 (6 bases). Germline V gives CDR1 MNHEY, CDR2 SVGEGT. The ends were cut back, 2 bases at V and 2 bases at J, with 10 bases in the middle. This CDR3 has 15 residues. CDR3 residues: CASSYGGAGNQPQHF. Here the CDR3 DNA reads TGTGCCAGCAGTTACGGGGGGGCCGGCAATCAGCCCCAGCATTTT.

V and J are TRBV6-4 and TRBJ2-6, with 11 bases identical to TRBD2. CDR1 is MRHNA, CDR2 SNTAGT, per germline. The J segment lost 4 bases and the V segment lost 3 bases, leaving 5 bases of the junction unmatched. The length of the CDR3 is 17 residues. In DNA form, the CDR3 reads TGTGCCAGCAGTGAGGTACTAGCGGGAGCCGGGGCCAACGTCCTGACTTTC. This gives the protein CASSEVLAGAGANVLTF.

The chain couples TRBV4-1 to TRBJ1-4; TRBD1 might be the D (5 bases). V lost 3 bases, J lost 8 bases, and 25 bases lay in between. Germline V gives CDR1 MGHRA, CDR2 YSYEKL. This CDR3 spans 18 amino acids. CDR3 in amino acids: CASSQLTITGTAGEKLFF. The CDR3 DNA follows: TGCGCCAGCAGCCAGCTGACCATCACCGGGACCGCGGGCGAAAAACTGTTTTTT.

The V and J genes are TRBV5-1 and TRBJ1-3; a possible D gene is TRBD1 (5 bases). V gave up 1 base and J gave up 4 bases, with 15 bases separating them. CDR3 length equals 16 residues. CDR1 and CDR2 from the germline V gene are SGHRS and YFSETQ. CDR3 nucleotide sequence: TGCGCCAGCAGCTTGATGTACGGGGCGAAGGGAAACACCATATATTTT. Protein product: CASSLMYGAKGNTIYF.

V and J are TRBV3-1 (or the pseudogene TRBV3-2) and TRBJ1-2, with D uncertain. Trimming left V 1 base short and J 4 bases short, with 10 bases between. CDR1 LGHDT and CDR2 YNNKEL come from the germline V gene (reference sequence). CDR3 length: 14 residues. The CDR3 DNA is TGTGCCAGCAGCCAAGTTGCCCAGGCCTATGGCTACACCTTC. Amino acid sequence: CASSQVAQAYGYTF.

This clone was seen once. The gene calls are TRBV18 and TRBJ2-6; 8 bases are shared with TRBD1. V lost 3 bases to trimming and J lost 4 bases; unmatched junction nucleotides: 5. The CDR3 consists of 16 residues. Germline loops: CDR1 KGHSH, CDR2 LQKENI. The CDR3 DNA sequence: TGTGCCAGCTCACCGGGACAGGCGTACGGGGCCAACGTCCTGACTTTC. Amino acids: CASSPGQAYGANVLTF.

The rearrangement links TRBV6-2 or TRBV6-3 to TRBJ1-1, with D uncertain. Per germline, CDR1 MNHEY and CDR2 SVGEGT. This CDR3 contains 14 residues. V shed 0 bases and J shed 1 base, with 6 bases lying between them. The CDR3 loop is CASSYSVTNTEAFF. The CDR3 nucleotides read TGTGCCAGCAGTTACTCCGTGACGAACACTGAAGCTTTCTTT.

The rearrangement uses TRBV5-1 and TRBJ2-5; TRBD1 aligns across 10 bases. The CDR3 is 14 residues long. Germline assignment: CDR1 SGHRS and CDR2 YFSETQ. Losses at the gene ends were 4 bases for V and 4 bases for J; bases not matched to a gene: 4. The CDR3 spells CASSPRTGGETQYF. The CDR3 coding sequence is TGCGCCAGCAGCCCCCGGACAGGGGGAGAGACCCAGTACTTC.

J is TRBJ1-2 and V is TRBV5-6, with D possibly matching TRBD1 (6 bases). This CDR3 is built from 15 residues. Trimming removed 4 bases at V and 3 bases at J, with 16 bases between. Germline V lookup: CDR1 SGHDT, CDR2 YYEEEE. CDR3 region: CASSRIAGVDYGYTF. CDR3 sequence (DNA): TGTGCCAGCAGCCGAATTGCAGGGGTGGACTATGGCTACACCTTC.

This chain connects TRBV5-1 to TRBJ2-3; 7 nucleotides agree with TRBD1. The CDR3 consists of 12 residues. Per the germline V gene, CDR1 is SGHRS and CDR2 is YFSETQ. With 8 bases clipped from V and 4 bases from J, the junction kept 4 bases outside the gene matches. The CDR3 spells CARLDRPDTQYF. The CDR3 DNA follows: TGCGCCAGGCTGGACAGGCCAGATACGCAGTATTTT.

The chain joins TRBV10-1 to TRBJ1-6; 12 bases are shared with TRBD1. Germline assignment: CDR1 WNHNN and CDR2 SYGVQD (reference sequence). The CDR3 length is 18 residues. V shed 5 bases and J 10 bases; nucleotides not matched to a gene: 15. CDR3 protein: CASSIRDRGRLRQSPLHF. The CDR3 nucleotides read TGCGCCAGCAGTATCCGGGACAGGGGGCGCCTACGTCAATCACCCCTCCACTTT.

The chain couples TRBV6-5 to TRBJ1-2; D unresolved. Germline V CDR1 and CDR2: MNHEY, SVGAGI. The CDR3 totals 13 residues. V was pared by 2 bases and J by 5 bases, with 9 bases between. The CDR3 loop is CASSYEATYGYTF. The DNA of the CDR3 is TGTGCCAGCAGTTACGAGGCCACATATGGCTACACCTTC.

J is TRBJ1-1 and V is TRBV29-1; unclear D gene. V lost 4 bases and J 1 base, leaving 10 bases between the germline ends. The CDR3 length is 13 residues. Looked up from germline, CDR1 is SQVTM and CDR2 is ANQGSEA. This CDR3 reads CSVGVVGNTEAFF. The CDR3 nucleotides read TGCAGCGTTGGCGTTGTAGGGAACACTGAAGCTTTCTTT.

The chain couples TRBV11-3 to TRBJ2-7, with TRBD1 as a possible D gene (5 bases). The CDR3 has 16 residues. V lost 5 bases and J lost 1, with 18 bases in between. Looked up from germline, CDR1 is SGHNT and CDR2 is YENEEA. CDR3: CASSLTGSTPSYEQYF. The CDR3 region has the DNA TGTGCCAGCAGCCTTACAGGTTCTACCCCTTCCTACGAGCAGTACTTC.

In this sample, this clone turned up once. V is TRBV2 and J is TRBJ2-7; D remains ambiguous. Germline CDR1 and CDR2: SNHLY and FYNNEI. The CDR3 runs to 13 residues. V was shortened by 1 base and J by 4 bases, with 8 bases between the two germline ends. CDR3 residues: CASSEGSQYEQYF. The CDR3, as DNA: TGTGCCAGCAGTGAAGGCAGCCAATACGAGCAGTACTTC.

This clone was picked up one time. DNA for the CDR3: TGTGCCAGCATCCCGGGACAGGGGGAAACCTACGAGCAGTACTTC. It encodes CASIPGQGETYEQYF. The chain uses TRBV2 and TRBJ2-7; 11 positions agree with TRBD1. This CDR3 spans 15 amino acids. Looked up from germline, CDR1 is SNHLY and CDR2 is FYNNEI. The junction had 7 bases not matched to a gene; V was cut back by 7 bases and J by 2 bases.

The genes are TRBV2 and TRBJ1-2, with D perhaps matching TRBD1 (6 bases). The CDR3 is 15 residues long. V was pared by 5 bases and J by 7 bases, with 20 bases between. Germline CDR1 and CDR2: SNHLY and FYNNEI. The CDR3 protein is CASSYVGAGAFGYTF. CDR3 sequence (DNA): TGTGCCAGCAGTTACGTGGGGGCAGGGGCCTTTGGCTACACCTTC.

This rearrangement joins TRBV6-1 to TRBJ1-1, with no clear D. CDR1 is MNHNS, CDR2 SASEGT, per germline. V was trimmed by 0 bases and J by 3 bases, leaving 5 bases between them. There are 13 residues in the CDR3. In DNA form, the CDR3 reads TGTGCCAGCAGTGAAGCCGGACACACTGAAGCTTTCTTT. Translated: CASSEAGHTEAFF.

In this sample, this clone is large. The chain employs TRBV11-2 and TRBJ2-1; 8 bases are a match to TRBD2. J was trimmed by 9 bases and V by 3 bases; bases with no gene match: 10. CDR1 and CDR2 (germline): SGHAT, FQNNGV. The CDR3 has 15 residues. The CDR3 protein is CASSFRVAGLGEQFF. The CDR3 DNA sequence: TGTGCCAGCAGCTTCCGGGTAGCGGGATTAGGTGAGCAGTTCTTC.

J is TRBJ1-6 and V is TRBV25-1; TRBD1 matches 7 bases. This CDR3 is 16 amino acids long. Trimming took 2 bases from V and 4 from J; bases not matched to a gene: 5. Germline V lookup: CDR1 MGHDK, CDR2 SYGVNS. CDR3 coding DNA: TGTGCCAGCAGTGAAGAGACAGGGCCTTATAATTCACCCCTCCACTTT. Amino acids: CASSEETGPYNSPLHF.

J is TRBJ2-7 and V is TRBV4-1, with 14 bases aligning to TRBD2. The CDR3 totals 17 residues. V shed 1 base, J shed 2 bases, and the junction held 4 bases outside the gene matches. Germline CDR1 MGHRA, CDR2 YSYEKL. The CDR3 coding sequence is TGCGCCAGCAGCCAAGGGGGACTAGCGGGAGAGGCCTACGAGCAGTACTTC. This sequence encodes CASSQGGLAGEAYEQYF.

The rearrangement joins TRBV14 to TRBJ2-3; the match to TRBD2 covers 11 bases. The germline V gene encodes CDR1 SGHDN and CDR2 FVKESK. There are 17 residues in the CDR3. With 4 bases clipped from V and 2 bases from J, the junction kept 8 bases outside the gene matches. The CDR3 DNA sequence: TGTGCCAGCAGCCTACTAGCGGGAGTACTACCCACAGATACGCAGTATTTT. Its translation is CASSLLAGVLPTDTQYF.

This clone was recorded a few times. The same CDR3 arises from other DNA sequences in this sample as well. The V call is TRBV5-1, the J call TRBJ2-5; D might be TRBD1 or TRBD2, each matching 5 bases. The CDR3 covers 13 residues. The V end lost 3 bases, the J end lost 2 bases, and 8 bases lay between the germline ends. CDR1 and CDR2 from the germline V gene are SGHRS and YFSETQ. The CDR3 DNA reads TGCGCCAGCAGCTGGGACCTACAAGAGACCCAGTACTTC. Its translation: CASSWDLQETQYF.

The chain uses TRBV10-2 and TRBJ2-7; D is undetermined. CDR3 length equals 12 residues. The ends were cut back, 6 bases at V and 3 bases at J, with 9 bases in the middle. The germline gives CDR1 WSHSY, CDR2 SAAADI. CDR3 in DNA: TGCGCCAGCAGAGACGCCGGCTACGAGCAGTACTTC. Its protein product is CASRDAGYEQYF.

V gene TRBV25-1 combines with J gene TRBJ2-7; D is unclear. This CDR3 is 12 amino acids long. Trimming removed 6 bases at V and 6 bases at J, with 12 bases between. CDR1 is MGHDK and CDR2 is SYGVNS in the germline V gene. As DNA, the CDR3 is TGTGCCAGCAGCCCCCCCGTTGGCGAGCAGTACTTC. Amino acid sequence: CASSPPVGEQYF.

This clone was counted a few times. This sequence joins TRBV4-1 and TRBJ2-5; D unclear. The CDR3 length is 13 residues. Germline V CDR1 and CDR2: MGHRA, YSYEKL. Trimming pared 1 base from V and 4 bases from J, leaving 7 bases between. The CDR3 sequence is CASSQAIPETQYF. CDR3 sequence (DNA): TGCGCCAGCAGCCAAGCCATCCCAGAGACCCAGTACTTC.